These 28 T cell receptor beta chains came from one sample sequenced in a study of blood T cell repertoires in COVID-19. Clones were read by immunoSEQ multiplex PCR, and TCRdb kept only the in-frame ones, dropping some. The sample has more than 450,000 clones, around 90% seen once. The specimen sequenced was PBMCs or T cells enriched from blood (not recorded which). All receptors derive from a woman aged 18-29 years who had recovered from COVID-19.

The V call is TRBV3-1 (or the pseudogene TRBV3-2), the J call TRBJ2-7, with 7 bases matching TRBD1. V lost 4 bases to trimming and J lost 2 bases; unmatched junction nucleotides: 5. The CDR3 length is 14 residues. Germline CDR1 and CDR2: LGHDT and YNNKEL (reference sequence). The CDR3 DNA reads as TGTGCCAGCAGCCCCGACAGGGCGCCCTACGAGCAGTACTTC. Translating it yields CASSPDRAPYEQYF.

This clone has a handful of counts. DNA of the CDR3: TGTGCCAGCAGTCTACAGTCCTATAATTCACCCCTCCACTTT. As protein: CASSLQSYNSPLHF. The chain uses TRBV6-2 or TRBV6-3 and TRBJ1-6; D is uncertain. This CDR3 is 14 amino acids long. The V gene's germline CDR1 is MNHEY and CDR2 SVGEGT. V was shortened by 5 bases and J by 1 base, with 6 bases between the two germline ends.

The genes are TRBV5-4 and TRBJ2-7; no definite D call. CDR3 size: 13 residues. The V end lost 2 bases, the J end lost 0 bases, and 6 bases lay between the germline ends. From germline, CDR1 is SGHNT and CDR2 YYREEE (reference sequence). CDR3 residues: CASSFPLSYEQYF. The CDR3 region has the DNA TGTGCCAGCAGCTTCCCCCTCTCCTACGAGCAGTACTTC.

The J gene is TRBJ1-2, the V gene TRBV18; D is unresolved. The germline CDR1 and CDR2 sequences are KGHSH and LQKENI. The length of the CDR3 is 13 residues. V lost 0 bases, J lost 7 bases, and 9 bases lay in between. CDR3 in amino acids: CASSPPSAGGYTF. The CDR3 DNA is TGTGCCAGCTCACCACCATCCGCGGGTGGCTACACCTTC. Complete variable domain (other parts from reference TRBV18 and TRBJ1-2): NAGVMQNPRHLVRRRGQEARLRCSPMKGHSHVYWYRQLPEEGLKFMVYLQKENIIDESGMPKERFSAEFPKEGPSILRIQQVVRGDSAAYFCASSPPSAGGYTFGSGTRLTVV.

The chain recombines TRBV5-6 with TRBJ2-5; 9 nucleotides line up with TRBD1. Trimming at V came to 2 bases and at J to 2 bases, leaving 1 base not matched to a gene. The CDR3 totals 14 residues. Germline V gene lookup returns CDR1 SGHDT and CDR2 YYEEEE. In DNA form, the CDR3 reads TGTGCCAGCAGCTTCGGACAGGGGCAAGAGACCCAGTACTTC. This gives the protein CASSFGQGQETQYF.

This chain joins TRBV28 and TRBJ1-5, with unresolved D. The CDR3 spans 17 residues. V was pared by 0 bases and J by 1 base, with 13 bases between. The V gene's germline CDR1 is MDHEN and CDR2 SYDVKM. The CDR3 reads CASSLWPRRRSNQPQHF. The CDR3 region has the DNA TGTGCCAGCAGTTTATGGCCCCGGAGGCGGAGCAATCAGCCCCAGCATTTT.

V and J are TRBV11-2 and TRBJ2-1; weak D call: TRBD2 (6 bases). Germline CDR1 and CDR2: SGHAT and FQNNGV. The CDR3 runs to 14 residues. With 5 bases removed from V and 5 bases from J, the gap between germline ends came to 13 bases. The CDR3 sequence is CASSPGEVHNEQFF. CDR3 coding DNA: TGTGCCAGCAGCCCGGGGGAGGTACACAATGAGCAGTTCTTC.

The chain joins TRBV28 to TRBJ1-2, with D possibly matching TRBD1 (5 bases). The V gene lost 0 bases and the J gene lost 5 bases, with 19 bases spanning the gap. CDR1 is MDHEN, CDR2 SYDVKM, per germline. The CDR3 runs to 17 residues. The CDR3 reads CASSLWREALGEYGYTF. The CDR3 region has the DNA TGTGCCAGCAGTTTATGGCGGGAGGCCTTGGGGGAGTATGGCTACACCTTC.

V and J are TRBV19 and TRBJ2-7; 11 nucleotides line up with TRBD2. This CDR3 is built from 14 residues. With V trimmed by 9 bases and J by 2 bases, 6 bases remained unmatched. Germline V gene lookup returns CDR1 LNHDA and CDR2 SQIVND (reference sequence). This CDR3 is CASSLAGGAYEQYF. DNA of the CDR3: TGTGCCAGCTCTCTAGCGGGGGGCGCCTACGAGCAGTACTTC.

This sequence joins TRBV3-1 (or the pseudogene TRBV3-2) and TRBJ1-2; D is undetermined. The CDR3 consists of 15 residues. The germline V gene has CDR1 LGHDT and CDR2 YNNKEL (reference sequence). Trimming cost V 1 base and J 4 bases, with 13 bases left between them. The CDR3 DNA sequence: TGTGCCAGCAGCCAAGCAACGATACGGGGCTATGGCTACACCTTC. Residues: CASSQATIRGYGYTF.

The chain couples TRBV11-2 to TRBJ2-6; 8 bases match TRBD2. This CDR3 has 17 amino acids. After removal of 4 bases from V and 0 bases from J, the junction contained 5 bases not matched to a gene. The germline CDR1 and CDR2 sequences are SGHAT and FQNNGV. The CDR3, as DNA: TGTGCCAGCAGCTCCGGGACTAGTTTCTCTGGGGCCAACGTCCTGACTTTC. Its translation: CASSSGTSFSGANVLTF.

The chain is built from TRBV5-1 and TRBJ2-3, with 13 bases that match TRBD2. The CDR3 contains 15 residues. V gave up 0 bases and J gave up 8 bases; unmatched junction bases: 3. In germline, CDR1 is SGHRS, CDR2 YFSETQ. In DNA, the CDR3 is TGCGCCAGCAGCTTGGGCACTAGCGGGGGGGTTACGCAGTATTTT. This codes for CASSLGTSGGVTQYF.

This chain connects TRBV11-3 to TRBJ1-5, with D hard to call. The CDR3 runs 12 residues. Germline CDR1 and CDR2: SGHNT and YENEEA. The CDR3 sequence is CAPLQSNQPQHF. CDR3 sequence (DNA): TGTGCTCCCCTTCAGAGCAATCAGCCCCAGCATTTT.

The J gene is TRBJ1-1, the V gene TRBV2, with D possibly TRBD1 on 6 matching bases. There are 15 residues in the CDR3. V was cut by 0 bases and J by 7 bases, with 15 bases left in between. Germline CDR1 and CDR2: SNHLY and FYNNEI. CDR3 nucleotide sequence: TGTGCCAGCAGTGAAGCGCGGGGGCCAGGAGTTGAAGCTTTCTTT. Encoded protein: CASSEARGPGVEAFF.

V gene TRBV7-8 combines with J gene TRBJ2-7, with D possibly TRBD1 on 5 matching bases. The CDR3 runs 15 residues. Germline V gene lookup returns CDR1 SGHVS and CDR2 FQNEAQ. Trimming pared 5 bases from V and 0 bases from J, leaving 14 bases between. The CDR3 loop is CASSPIPDSSYEQYF. The CDR3 DNA reads as TGTGCCAGCAGCCCCATACCCGACAGCTCCTACGAGCAGTACTTC.

This rearrangement joins TRBV30 to TRBJ1-5; D unclear. Germline CDR1 and CDR2: GTSNPN and SVGIG (reference sequence). The CDR3 spans 12 residues. Trimming removed 7 bases at V and 0 bases at J, with 7 bases between. The CDR3 coding sequence is TGTGCCTCCCCCCATAGCAATCAGCCCCAGCATTTT. It codes for CASPHSNQPQHF. Drawing the rest from reference TRBV30 and TRBJ1-5, the complete variable domain is SQTIHQWPATLVQPVGSPLSLECTVEGTSNPNLYWYRQAAGRGLQLLFYSVGIGQISSEVPQNLSASRPQDRQFILSSKKLLLSDSGFYLCASPHSNQPQHFGDGTRLSIL.

This chain joins TRBV3-1 (or the pseudogene TRBV3-2) and TRBJ1-1, with no clear D. The CDR3 has 14 residues. Germline V CDR1 and CDR2: LGHDT, YNNKEL (reference sequence). Trimming stripped 5 bases from V and 6 bases from J, with 16 bases between. The CDR3 is CASSYGIVAAEAFF. In DNA, the CDR3 is TGTGCCAGCAGCTACGGAATAGTGGCGGCTGAAGCTTTCTTT.

V is TRBV9 and J is TRBJ1-1; TRBD1 is a possible D gene (6 bases). The germline gives CDR1 SGDLS, CDR2 YYNGEE. CDR3 length equals 12 residues. Deletions cut 0 bases from V and 6 bases from J, with 6 bases between. The CDR3 DNA reads as TGTGCCAGCAGCGTAGAGGGGGCTGAAGCTTTCTTT. It yields the protein CASSVEGAEAFF. Based on the CDR3 plus reference TRBV9 and TRBJ1-1, the full variable domain is DSGVTQTPKHLITATGQRVTLRCSPRSGDLSVYWYQQSLDQGLQFLIQYYNGEERAKGNILERFSAQQFPDLHSELNLSSLELGDSALYFCASSVEGAEAFFGQGTRLTVV.

The chain employs TRBV30 and TRBJ2-7, with a possible D match to TRBD2 (5 bases). V lost 1 base, J lost 7 bases, and 14 bases lay in between. Germline values: CDR1 GTSNPN, CDR2 SVGIG (reference sequence). The CDR3 runs to 13 residues. CDR3 residues: CAWSERTSGEQYF. CDR3 coding DNA: TGTGCCTGGAGTGAGCGTACTTCGGGGGAGCAGTACTTC. Full variable domain (rest looked up from reference TRBV30 and TRBJ2-7): SQTIHQWPATLVQPVGSPLSLECTVEGTSNPNLYWYRQAAGRGLQLLFYSVGIGQISSEVPQNLSASRPQDRQFILSSKKLLLSDSGFYLCAWSERTSGEQYFGPGTRLTVT.

The V call is TRBV3-1 (or the pseudogene TRBV3-2), the J call TRBJ2-3, with TRBD1 identical over 9 bases. The CDR3 runs 16 residues. The junction had 6 bases not matched to a gene; V was cut back by 1 base and J by 4 bases. CDR1 LGHDT and CDR2 YNNKEL come from the germline V gene (reference sequence). CDR3 loop: CASSQGEQGASDTQYF. In DNA form, the CDR3 reads TGTGCCAGCAGCCAAGGCGAACAGGGGGCATCAGATACGCAGTATTTT.

This clone has only a few counts. The J gene is TRBJ2-7, the V gene TRBV4-2, with 9 positions matching TRBD1. The V gene end was trimmed by 4 bases and the J gene end by 5 bases; junction bases not matched to a gene: 9. CDR1 and CDR2 from the germline V gene are LGHNA and YNFKEQ. The CDR3 has 15 amino acids. CDR3 amino acids: CASSPTGGAINEQYF. CDR3 coding DNA: TGTGCCAGCAGCCCGACAGGGGGAGCGATAAACGAGCAGTACTTC.

The CDR3 region has the DNA TGTGCCAGCAGACAACTAGCGGGTGCCTCCTACGAGCAGTACTTC. Encoded protein: CASRQLAGASYEQYF. The chain recombines TRBV2 with TRBJ2-7; 9 bases are shared with TRBD2. The CDR3 is 15 amino acids. Germline V gene data show CDR1 as SNHLY and CDR2 as FYNNEI. V lost 6 bases to trimming and J lost 0 bases; unmatched junction nucleotides: 6. The entire variable domain, with the rest obtained from reference TRBV2 and TRBJ2-7, is as follows: EPEVTQTPSHQVTQMGQEVILRCVPISNHLYFYWYRQILGQKVEFLVSFYNNEISEKSEIFDDQFSVERPDGSNFTLKIRSTKLEDSAMYFCASRQLAGASYEQYFGPGTRLTVT.

The chain recombines TRBV18 with TRBJ2-7; 8 nucleotides agree with TRBD1. V shed 3 bases and J 5 bases; nucleotides not matched to a gene: 3. The germline V gene has CDR1 KGHSH and CDR2 LQKENI. The CDR3 is 13 amino acids. CDR3 bases: TGTGCCAGCTCACCGACAGGGGTAGACGAGCAGTACTTC. Encoded protein: CASSPTGVDEQYF.

The chain combines TRBV19 with TRBJ2-3; 7 nucleotides line up with TRBD2. The V gene end was trimmed by 4 bases and the J gene end by 3 bases; junction bases not matched to a gene: 10. The V gene's germline CDR1 is LNHDA and CDR2 SQIVND (reference sequence). CDR3 size: 16 residues. The CDR3, as DNA: TGTGCCAGTAGTACGTTCCTAGCGGCCGAAACAGATACGCAGTATTTT. Protein product: CASSTFLAAETDTQYF.

The chain joins TRBV5-1 to TRBJ1-2; no definite D call. Germline V gives CDR1 SGHRS, CDR2 YFSETQ. The V gene lost 2 bases and the J gene lost 3 bases, with 11 bases spanning the gap. The CDR3 is 14 residues long. The CDR3 sequence: CASSFGDTDYGYTF. The CDR3 DNA reads TGCGCCAGCAGCTTTGGCGACACCGACTATGGCTACACCTTC. Variable domain in full (rest from reference TRBV5-1 and TRBJ1-2): KAGVTQTPRYLIKTRGQQVTLSCSPISGHRSVSWYQQTPGQGLQFLFEYFSETQRNKGNFPGRFSGRQFSNSRSEMNVSTLELGDSALYLCASSFGDTDYGYTFGSGTRLTVV.

The gene calls are TRBV19 and TRBJ2-1; TRBD2 matches 7 bases. The CDR3 consists of 16 residues. CDR1 and CDR2 (germline): LNHDA, SQIVND (reference sequence). V lost 5 bases and J lost 5; bases outside the gene matches: 12. The CDR3 loop is CASSRNRLASDNEQFF. In DNA, the CDR3 is TGTGCCAGTAGTCGAAATAGACTAGCTTCAGACAATGAGCAGTTCTTC.

This rearrangement joins TRBV30 to TRBJ2-3, with D possibly TRBD1 on 6 matching bases. The CDR3 length is 12 residues. Per germline, CDR1 GTSNPN and CDR2 SVGIG (reference sequence). With 4 bases removed from V and 1 base from J, the gap between germline ends came to 6 bases. The CDR3 sequence: CAWTGGTDTQYF. For the CDR3, the DNA is TGTGCCTGGACAGGGGGCACAGATACGCAGTATTTT.

The chain joins TRBV7-2 to TRBJ1-1, with TRBD1 as a possible D gene (5 bases). V lost 2 bases, J lost 7 bases, and 14 bases lay in between. The germline CDR1 and CDR2 sequences are SGHTA and FQGNSA. This CDR3 region has 14 residues. The CDR3 is CASSLRTGGGEAFF. The DNA for the CDR3 is TGTGCCAGCAGCTTAAGGACGGGGGGTGGTGAAGCTTTCTTT.